Listed below are T cell receptor beta chains from one sample, sequenced in a study of Ad26.COV2.S vaccination and SARS-CoV-2 variants. Assay: immunoSEQ multiplex PCR; the TCRdb copy retains only in-frame clones and omits some. The table shows approximately 480,000 clones, with 87% occurring only once. The specimen was peripheral blood, collected in a trial of Ad26.COV2.S vaccine versus placebo. Receptor source: a person aged 18 to 65 who received the Ad26.COV2.S COVID-19 vaccine or a placebo. Both conserved end residues are part of each CDR3. A D gene is named only where the DNA matches it firmly. Clone size is stated in some rows and not others, as once, few, many or a class when expanded.

>NA|TRBJ2-2|TRBV30|once
CAFRARGTGELFF
TGTGCCTTCCGTGCGCGGGGCACCGGGGAGCTGTTTTTT
>NA|TRBJ2-7|TRBV19|once
CASSIGTGWYEQYF
TGTGCCAGTAGTATAGGAACAGGGTGGTACGAGCAGTACTTC
>TRBD1|TRBJ2-5|TRBV5-4|NA
CASSSGQGRETQYF
TGTGCCAGCAGCTCGGGACAGGGAAGGGAGACCCAGTACTTC
>TRBD2|TRBJ2-3|TRBV7-2|NA
CASSLSGGRPDTQYF
TGTGCCAGCAGCTTAAGCGGCGGGAGGCCTGATACGCAGTATTTT
>NA|TRBJ1-1|TRBV3-1/TRBV3-2|NA
CASSQGRTHTEAFF
TGTGCCAGCAGCCAAGGACGGACTCACACTGAAGCTTTCTTT
>NA|TRBJ2-1|TRBV6-1|NA
CASRANSNEQFF
TGTGCCAGCAGGGCGAACTCTAATGAGCAGTTCTTC
>NA|TRBJ1-6|TRBV27|NA
CASTQPRGIYNSPLHF
TGTGCCAGCACCCAACCTAGGGGGATATATAATTCACCCCTCCACTTT
>NA|TRBJ2-7|TRBV27|NA
CASSLGPLVYEQYF
TGTGCCAGCAGTTTGGGGCCCTTGGTCTACGAGCAGTACTTC
>NA|TRBJ1-1|TRBV7-8|NA
CASRPEVDTEAFF
TGTGCCAGCAGGCCAGAGGTCGACACTGAAGCTTTCTTT
>NA|TRBJ1-2|TRBV28|once
CASRTVLYGYTF
TGTGCCAGTCGAACGGTGCTCTATGGCTACACCTTC
>NA|TRBJ2-3|TRBV6-1|NA
CASSEVSGSTDTQYF
TGTGCCAGCAGTGAAGTTTCGGGCAGCACAGATACGCAGTATTTT
>NA|TRBJ2-7|TRBV30|NA
CAWAGLDEQYF
TGTGCCTGGGCAGGTCTGGACGAGCAGTACTTC
>NA|TRBJ1-2|TRBV25-1|NA
CASSASGYGYTF
TGTGCCAGCAGCGCCTCTGGGTATGGCTACACCTTC
>NA|TRBJ1-2|TRBV25-1|NA
CASSVGNYGYTF
TGTGCCAGCAGTGTTGGTAACTATGGCTACACCTTC
>NA|TRBJ2-5|TRBV7-9|NA
CASSLGLPGRLQETQYF
TGTGCCAGCAGTTTAGGCCTTCCGGGACGGTTACAAGAGACCCAGTACTTC
>NA|TRBJ2-1|TRBV9|NA
CASSPPLPVRINEQFF
TGTGCCAGCAGCCCCCCTTTGCCAGTTCGGATCAATGAGCAGTTCTTC
>TRBD1|TRBJ1-1|TRBV19|NA
CASSTPGQGRKNTEAFF
TGTGCCAGTAGTACGCCGGGACAGGGGAGGAAGAACACTGAAGCTTTCTTT
>NA|TRBJ2-2|TRBV19|NA
CASGPGELFF
TGTGCCTCGGGTCCCGGGGAGCTGTTTTTT
>NA|TRBJ1-2|TRBV6-5|NA
CASSLGRDHTF
TGTGCCAGCAGTTTAGGCAGGGACCACACCTTC
>NA|TRBJ2-7|TRBV7-9|NA
CASNPESGGPPQYF
TGTGCCAGCAACCCGGAGTCTGGTGGACCGCCGCAGTACTTC
>NA|TRBJ1-1|TRBV5-6|NA
CASSPRPGTEAFF
TGTGCCAGCAGCCCCCGTCCTGGGACTGAAGCTTTCTTT
>TRBD1|TRBJ1-5|TRBV6-2/TRBV6-3|many
CASSYDRGYNQPQHF
TGTGCCAGCAGTTACGACAGGGGGTACAATCAGCCCCAGCATTTT
>NA|TRBJ2-7|TRBV16|NA
CASLRGSPSYEQYF
TGTGCCAGCCTAAGGGGGAGCCCCTCCTACGAGCAGTACTTC
>NA|TRBJ1-5|TRBV15|few
CATSRERDSSNQPQHF
TGTGCCACCAGCAGAGAAAGAGACAGTAGCAATCAGCCCCAGCATTTT
>NA|TRBJ2-7|TRBV20-1|NA
CSASGQQLYEQYF
TGCAGTGCTAGTGGGCAGCAATTGTACGAGCAGTACTTC
>NA|TRBJ1-5|TRBV2|NA
CASSVAGSLQPQHF
TGTGCCAGCAGTGTGGCAGGGAGTCTGCAGCCCCAGCATTTT
>NA|TRBJ1-2|TRBV2|NA
CASSVGPVDGYTF
TGTGCCAGCAGTGTTGGACCAGTTGATGGCTACACCTTC
>NA|TRBJ1-3|TRBV28|NA
CASSSAGNTIYF
TGTGCCAGCAGTTCTGCGGGAAACACCATATATTTT
>TRBD2|TRBJ2-1|TRBV19|NA
CASSILAGVGNEQFF
TGTGCCAGTAGTATACTAGCGGGAGTGGGTAATGAGCAGTTCTTC
>TRBD1|TRBJ2-3|TRBV2|NA
CASERATGIADTQYF
TGTGCCAGTGAGAGAGCGACAGGGATTGCAGATACGCAGTATTTT
>NA|TRBJ1-1|TRBV5-1|once
CASSGQRNTEAFF
TGCGCCAGCAGCGGCCAACGAAACACTGAAGCTTTCTTT
>NA|TRBJ2-1|TRBV19|NA
CASSPLAASSYNEQFF
TGTGCCAGTAGTCCCCTAGCTGCGAGCTCCTACAATGAGCAGTTCTTC
>TRBD1|TRBJ2-2|TRBV24-1|NA
CATSDLGQGDSGELFF
TGTGCCACCAGTGATTTGGGACAGGGGGATTCCGGGGAGCTGTTTTTT
>TRBD1|TRBJ2-5|TRBV5-5|NA
CASSLERTGGKTQYF
TGTGCCAGCAGCTTGGAAAGGACAGGGGGAAAGACCCAGTACTTC
>NA|TRBJ2-2|TRBV27|once
CASSSMELFF
TGTGCCAGCAGTTCCATGGAGCTGTTTTTT
>NA|TRBJ2-1|TRBV30|once
CAWSARRSMVNNEQFF
TGTGCCTGGAGTGCCCGACGCAGCATGGTAAACAATGAGCAGTTCTTC
>NA|TRBJ2-3|TRBV9|NA
CASSVTGGPDTQYF
TGTGCCAGCAGCGTAACTGGGGGCCCAGATACGCAGTATTTT
>NA|TRBJ1-1|TRBV6-2/TRBV6-3|NA
CASSSRAYTEAFF
TGTGCCAGCAGTTCGAGGGCGTACACTGAAGCTTTCTTT